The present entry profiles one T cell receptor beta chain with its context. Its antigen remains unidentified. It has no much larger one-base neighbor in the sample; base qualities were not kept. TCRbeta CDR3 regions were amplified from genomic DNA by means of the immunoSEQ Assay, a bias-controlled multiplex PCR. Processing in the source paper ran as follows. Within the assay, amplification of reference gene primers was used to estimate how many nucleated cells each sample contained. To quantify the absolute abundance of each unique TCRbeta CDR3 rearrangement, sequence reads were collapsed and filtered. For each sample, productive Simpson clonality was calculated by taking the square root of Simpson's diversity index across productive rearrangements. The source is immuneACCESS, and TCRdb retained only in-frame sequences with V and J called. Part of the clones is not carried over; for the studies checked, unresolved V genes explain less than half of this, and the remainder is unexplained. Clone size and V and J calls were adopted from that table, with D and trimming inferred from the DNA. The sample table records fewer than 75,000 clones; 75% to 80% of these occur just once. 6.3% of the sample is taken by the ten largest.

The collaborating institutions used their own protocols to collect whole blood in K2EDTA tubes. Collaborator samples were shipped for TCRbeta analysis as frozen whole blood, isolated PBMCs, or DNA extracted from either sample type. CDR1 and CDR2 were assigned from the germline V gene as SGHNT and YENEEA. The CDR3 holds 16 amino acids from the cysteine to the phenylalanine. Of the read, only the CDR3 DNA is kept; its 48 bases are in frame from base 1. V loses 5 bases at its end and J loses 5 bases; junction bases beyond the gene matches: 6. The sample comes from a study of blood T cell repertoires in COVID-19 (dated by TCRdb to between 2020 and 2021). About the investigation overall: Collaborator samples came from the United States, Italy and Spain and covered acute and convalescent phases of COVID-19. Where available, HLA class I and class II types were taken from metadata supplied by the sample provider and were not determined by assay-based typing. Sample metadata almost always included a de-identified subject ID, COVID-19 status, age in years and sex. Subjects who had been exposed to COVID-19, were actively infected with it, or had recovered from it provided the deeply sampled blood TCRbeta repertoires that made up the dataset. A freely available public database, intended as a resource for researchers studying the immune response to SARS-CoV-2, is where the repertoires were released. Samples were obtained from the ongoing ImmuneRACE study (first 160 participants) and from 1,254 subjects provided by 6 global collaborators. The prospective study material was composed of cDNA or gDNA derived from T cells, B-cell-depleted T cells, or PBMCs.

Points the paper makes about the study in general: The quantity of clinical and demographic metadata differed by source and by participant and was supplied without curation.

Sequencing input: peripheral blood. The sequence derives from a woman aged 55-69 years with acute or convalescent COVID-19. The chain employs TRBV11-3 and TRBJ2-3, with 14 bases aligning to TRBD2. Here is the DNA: TGTGCCAGCAGCAAGACTAGCGGGGGGGCAGGAGATACGCAGTATTTT. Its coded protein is CASSKTSGGAGDTQYF.